The present T cell receptor beta chain was sequenced within a study of response to subunit inactivated influenza vaccine. Study-level findings and limits: The authors put forward the suggestion that each seasonal influenza vaccination may bring in only a limited number of new T cells.

TCRdb processed the RT-PCR reads anew with MiXCR; each CDR3 protein has one entry. This repertoire shows roughly 710,000 distinct CDR3 sequences, around 15% found once; its top ten account for around 7.6%. Comments on this clonotype: Its antigen remains unknown.

The CDR3 is made up of 16 amino acids. V lost 7 bases and J lost 2; bases outside the gene matches: 8. Germline lookup yields CDR1 MNHEY and CDR2 SVGEGT. Sequenced material: PBMCs from blood, taken 14 to 15 days before vaccination. The sequence was collected from a man aged 45-65 years who received an inactivated influenza vaccine. The genes are TRBV6-2 or TRBV6-3 and TRBJ1-5, with TRBD1 identical over 10 bases. The chain's CDR3 is CASNPDRGKGNQPQHF. In DNA, the CDR3 is TGTGCCAGCAACCCGGACAGGGGGAAGGGCAATCAGCCCCAGCATTTT.